Listed here are 3 T cell receptor beta chains from one sample, sequenced in a study of cytomegalovirus exposure and HLA in healthy donors. The primer mix had 60 Vbeta and 13 Jbeta primers. TCRdb keeps only in-frame clones here, not all; method: immunoSEQ multiplex PCR. The sample has about 110,000 clones; roughly 79% are singletons. The source material was PBMCs. The receptor set was obtained from a woman aged 50 to 65 in good health and CMV-seropositive.

The chain carries TRBV19 and TRBJ1-1, with D unclear. Trimming shortened V by 3 bases and J by 0 bases, and 11 bases separated the two germline ends. The CDR3 contains 15 residues. Per germline, CDR1 LNHDA and CDR2 SQIVND (reference sequence). For the CDR3, the DNA is TGTGCCAGTAGTATCGTACAGACCATGAACACTGAAGCTTTCTTT. This codes for CASSIVQTMNTEAFF. Based on the CDR3 plus reference TRBV19 and TRBJ1-1, the full variable domain is DGGITQSPKYLFRKEGQNVTLSCEQNLNHDAMYWYRQDPGQGLRLIYYSQIVNDFQKGDIAEGYSVSREKKESFPLTVTSAQKNPTAFYLCASSIVQTMNTEAFFGQGTRLTVV.

This chain joins TRBV12-1 and TRBJ1-2. TRBV12-1 has pseudogene status. This CDR3 comprises 15 residues. The CDR3 region has the DNA TGTGCCAGCACCCTGATTCGGAGGGTTTTCGATGGCTACACCTTC. Its protein product is CASTLIRRVFDGYTF.

This chain links TRBV18 with TRBJ1-2; 7 bases match TRBD1. The CDR3 length is 15 residues. Trimming took 5 bases from V and 4 from J; bases not matched to a gene: 10. Germline lookup yields CDR1 KGHSH and CDR2 LQKENI. CDR3 loop: CASSIGTVGPYGYTF. DNA of the CDR3: TGTGCCAGCTCAATAGGGACAGTCGGCCCCTATGGCTACACCTTC. Combining the CDR3 with reference TRBV18 and TRBJ1-2 gives the whole variable domain NAGVMQNPRHLVRRRGQEARLRCSPMKGHSHVYWYRQLPEEGLKFMVYLQKENIIDESGMPKERFSAEFPKEGPSILRIQQVVRGDSAAYFCASSIGTVGPYGYTFGSGTRLTVV.